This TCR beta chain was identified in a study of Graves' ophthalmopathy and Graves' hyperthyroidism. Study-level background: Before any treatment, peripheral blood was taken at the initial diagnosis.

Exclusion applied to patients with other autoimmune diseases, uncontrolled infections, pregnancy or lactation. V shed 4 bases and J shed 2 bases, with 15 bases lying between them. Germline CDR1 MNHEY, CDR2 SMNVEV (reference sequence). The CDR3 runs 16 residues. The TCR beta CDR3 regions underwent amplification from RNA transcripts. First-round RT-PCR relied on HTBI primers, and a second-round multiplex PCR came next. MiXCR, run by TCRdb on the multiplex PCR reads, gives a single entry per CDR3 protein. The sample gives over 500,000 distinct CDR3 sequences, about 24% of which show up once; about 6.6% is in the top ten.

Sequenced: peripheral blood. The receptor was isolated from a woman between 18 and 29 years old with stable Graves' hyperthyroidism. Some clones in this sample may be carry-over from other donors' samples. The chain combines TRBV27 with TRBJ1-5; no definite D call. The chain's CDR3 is CASSSGPQSGNQPQHF. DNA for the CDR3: TGTGCCAGCAGTTCCGGACCGCAATCGGGCAATCAGCCCCAGCATTTT.